Detailed here is one T cell receptor beta chain. The data derive from a study of control samples from healthy donors and cancer patients. Assay used: immunoSEQ multiplex PCR; TCRdb lists only in-frame clones, some missing. The repertoire consists of fewer than 500,000 clones, with 75% to 95% occurring once and the leading ten covering roughly 6.4%. The CDR3 contains 14 residues. V was shortened by 5 bases and J by 7 bases, with 15 bases between the two germline ends. Germline V lookup: CDR1 SGHVS, CDR2 FNYEAQ. The source is a man between 40 and 49 years old with head and neck cancer. The material sequenced was PBMCs. This sequence joins TRBV7-6 and TRBJ1-5, with TRBD1 as a possible D gene (5 bases). CDR3 protein: CASSPRGGRQPQHF. The CDR3 DNA follows: TGTGCCAGCAGCCCAAGGGGAGGTAGACAGCCCCAGCATTTT.